These T cell receptor beta chains were read from a single sample in a study of cytomegalovirus exposure and HLA in healthy donors. Profiled with immunoSEQ multiplex PCR; TCRdb holds only in-frame clones, not every one. The data contain about 160,000 clones, about 88% of them seen just once; the ten biggest clones take up approximately 2.1%. The specimen was PBMCs. These receptors were obtained from a woman aged 18-29 years in good health and CMV-seronegative. CDR3s leave out the opening cysteine and the closing phenylalanine or tryptophan.

V: TRBV27; J: TRBJ1-2; CDR3: ASSLTGGDGYT
V: TRBV7-9; J: TRBJ1-2; CDR3: ASSLTGANYGYT
V: TRBV30; J: TRBJ1-6; CDR3: AWSVQQYSSYNSPLH
V: TRBV4-3; J: TRBJ2-6; CDR3: ASSQGPGQGSGANVLT
V: TRBV30; J: TRBJ1-2; CDR3: AWSVDFLNYGYT
V: TRBV4-2; J: TRBJ2-5; CDR3: ASSQRGRGIQETQY
V: TRBV28; J: TRBJ1-2; CDR3: ASKRLANYGYT
V: TRBV19; J: TRBJ1-1; CDR3: ASSRTGVNTEAF
V: TRBV7-8; J: TRBJ1-2; CDR3: ASSPRGHYGYT
V: TRBV19; J: TRBJ1-1; CDR3: ASTLTGDTEAF
V: TRBV30; J: TRBJ1-3; CDR3: AWSGDRVYGAGSGNTIY
V: TRBV2; J: TRBJ2-7; CDR3: ARRSGYEQY
V: TRBV6-4; J: TRBJ2-3; CDR3: ASSEGATDTDTQY
V: TRBV18; J: TRBJ1-1; CDR3: ASSQGAGTEAF
V: TRBV29-1; J: TRBJ2-5; CDR3: SVEGDILRETQY
V: TRBV19; J: TRBJ1-1; CDR3: ASSQPGENTEAF
V: TRBV5-1; J: TRBJ2-1; CDR3: ASSPLQAQNEQF
V: TRBV19; J: TRBJ2-3; CDR3: ASWRDRDSGTDTQY
V: TRBV7-9; J: TRBJ1-1; CDR3: ASSPLGGRNTEAF